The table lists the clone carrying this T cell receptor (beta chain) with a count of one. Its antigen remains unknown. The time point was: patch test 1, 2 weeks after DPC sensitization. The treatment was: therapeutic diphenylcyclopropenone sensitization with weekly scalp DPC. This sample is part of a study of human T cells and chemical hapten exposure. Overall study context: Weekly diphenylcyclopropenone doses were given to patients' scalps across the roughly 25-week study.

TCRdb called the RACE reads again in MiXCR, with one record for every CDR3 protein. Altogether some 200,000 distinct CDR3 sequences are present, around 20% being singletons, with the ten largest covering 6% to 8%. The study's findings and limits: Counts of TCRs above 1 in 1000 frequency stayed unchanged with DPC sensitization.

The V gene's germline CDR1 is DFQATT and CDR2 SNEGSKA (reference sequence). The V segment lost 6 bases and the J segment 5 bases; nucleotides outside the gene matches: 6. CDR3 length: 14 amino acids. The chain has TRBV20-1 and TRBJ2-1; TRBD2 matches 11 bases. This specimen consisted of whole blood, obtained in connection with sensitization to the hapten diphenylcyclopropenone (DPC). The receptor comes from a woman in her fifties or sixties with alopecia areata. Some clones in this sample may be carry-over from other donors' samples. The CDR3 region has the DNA TGCAGTGCCACCGGGACTAGCGGAGACAATGAGCAGTTCTTC. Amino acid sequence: CSATGTSGDNEQFF.